This note documents a single T cell receptor (beta chain) sequence. Its binding antigen is unknown. Base qualities are not recorded, but no much larger clone differs from it by a single base. The data were taken from a study of spatial heterogeneity in lung cancer (dated by TCRdb to between 2019 and 2020). For the study in its entirety: More beta-chain than alpha-chain transcripts were consistently detected, likely reflecting higher beta-chain transcript abundance. A strong correlation was found between TCR transcript counts in tumor regions and a T cell transcriptional module score from matched bulk RNA-seq. In the raw uncorrected reads, each unique combination of TCR and UMI appeared more than ten times on average. TCR alpha and beta repertoires were quantitatively compared across multiple tumor regions, matched nontumor lung and blood in non-small cell lung cancer. Nonsynonymous mutation counts, determined by whole-exome sequencing of tumor tissue, were related to features of the TCR repertoire. At surgery, hundreds of tumor regions, approximately 64 matched nontumor lung samples and 45 to 60 PBMC samples were TCR-sequenced for both alpha and beta chains. Broader findings and caveats from the paper: Counts of ubiquitous and regional expanded TCRs correlated with counts of ubiquitous and regional nonsynonymous mutations, respectively. A correlation was observed between the number of expanded intratumoral alpha and beta TCRs and the tumor nonsynonymous mutation count. Confirming at a functional level the hypothesis that regional TCRs recognize regional mutations was considered to require additional single-cell paired TCR alpha and beta sequencing. TCR-seq coverage of tumor T cells was estimated to be only about 7% for alpha chains and more than 11% for beta chains.

Library preparation used 5' RACE. The sequencer listed for this sample is NextSeq 500. The TCR library protocol attached a unique molecular identifier to each TCR cDNA molecule to allow correction of PCR and sequencing errors. The paper's data handling went like this. TCR identification, UMI-based error correction and CDR3 extraction were all carried out with Decombinator tools. Expanded TCRs were defined as those above a frequency of 2 per 1,000, corresponding to the top 1% of the tumor frequency distribution. Expanded tumor TCRs were classed as regional if statistically deemed absent (corrected P<0.05) from at least one tumor region, otherwise ubiquitous. Renyi diversity was calculated using the R vegan package after each repertoire was subsampled 100 times to 5,000 TCRs. CDR3 similarity networks were constructed using string-kernel similarity of amino acid triplets, with links drawn between CDR3s whose pairwise similarity was above 0.82. TCRdb took the public reads, trimmed them with fastp at Q25, ran MiXCR for clone calling and kept in-frame beta chains. Each CDR3 protein gets just one entry, which takes the most common genes and DNA from the rows behind it. None of the V and J calls come from the authors' own analysis; TCRdb made them. The sample table records about 5,600 distinct CDR3 sequences; over 7.5% of these occur just once. The ten biggest clones cover 30% to 40% of the sample.

CDR1 and CDR2 are read off the germline V gene (reference sequence) as LGHDT and YNNKEL. The CDR3 covers 14 residues, taking in both the cysteine and the phenylalanine. The only DNA kept is the CDR3, 42 bases in frame from the first base. Trimming at the junction amounts to 4 bases on V and 6 bases on J, and the germline ends lie 13 bases apart. The time point label, read with the paper, signifies: sample taken at primary tumor resection. The donors were some 76 patients from the lung TRACERx cohort who had early-stage, untreated non-small cell lung cancer. For TCR sequencing, whole RNA was extracted from tumor and nontumor lung tissue, or from cryopreserved PBMC samples, and no cell sorting was done. A patient was chosen for TCR sequencing only when enough RNA was available from at least two tumor regions. Before being selected, tumor and adjacent nontumor lung specimens were reviewed by a lung pathologist.

The sequence came from a female donor with early-stage non-small cell lung cancer. The sample here was lung tumor tissue, taken at surgery. The sequence joins TRBV3-1 to TRBJ1-5; TRBD1 is a weak D gene call, 5 bases matching. The CDR3 in this case is CASSPTGGSQPQHF. The nucleotide sequence is TGTGCCAGCAGCCCCACCGGGGGTAGTCAGCCCCAGCATTTT.